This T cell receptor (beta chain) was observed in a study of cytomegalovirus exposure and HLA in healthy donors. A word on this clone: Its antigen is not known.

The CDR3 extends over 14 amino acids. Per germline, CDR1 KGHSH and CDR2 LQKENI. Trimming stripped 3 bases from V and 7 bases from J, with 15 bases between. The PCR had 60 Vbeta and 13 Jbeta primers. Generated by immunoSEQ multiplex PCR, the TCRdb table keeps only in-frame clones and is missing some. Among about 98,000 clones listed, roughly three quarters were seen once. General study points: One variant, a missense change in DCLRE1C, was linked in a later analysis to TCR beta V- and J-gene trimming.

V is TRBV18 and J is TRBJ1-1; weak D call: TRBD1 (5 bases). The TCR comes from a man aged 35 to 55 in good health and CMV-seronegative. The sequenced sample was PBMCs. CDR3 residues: CASSPTTGFNEAFF. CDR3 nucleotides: TGTGCCAGCTCACCGACAACAGGTTTTAATGAAGCTTTCTTT.